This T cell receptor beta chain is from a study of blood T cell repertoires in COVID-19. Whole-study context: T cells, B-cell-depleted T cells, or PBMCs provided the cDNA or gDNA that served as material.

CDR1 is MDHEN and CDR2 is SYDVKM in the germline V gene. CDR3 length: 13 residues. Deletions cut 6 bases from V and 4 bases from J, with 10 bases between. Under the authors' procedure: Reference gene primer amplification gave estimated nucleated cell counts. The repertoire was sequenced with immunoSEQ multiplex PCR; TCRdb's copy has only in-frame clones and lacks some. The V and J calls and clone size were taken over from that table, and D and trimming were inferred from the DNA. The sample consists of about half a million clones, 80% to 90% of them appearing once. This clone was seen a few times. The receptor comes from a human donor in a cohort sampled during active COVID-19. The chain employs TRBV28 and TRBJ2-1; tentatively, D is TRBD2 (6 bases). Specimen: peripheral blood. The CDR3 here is CASSGGGYNEQFF. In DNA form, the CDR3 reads TGTGCCAGCAGCGGGGGAGGTTACAATGAGCAGTTCTTC. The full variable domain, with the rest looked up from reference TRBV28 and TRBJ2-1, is DVKVTQSSRYLVKRTGEKVFLECVQDMDHENMFWYRQDPGLGLRLIYFSYDVKMKEKGDIPEGYSVSREKKERFSLILESASTNQTSMYLCASSGGGYNEQFFGPGTRLTVL.